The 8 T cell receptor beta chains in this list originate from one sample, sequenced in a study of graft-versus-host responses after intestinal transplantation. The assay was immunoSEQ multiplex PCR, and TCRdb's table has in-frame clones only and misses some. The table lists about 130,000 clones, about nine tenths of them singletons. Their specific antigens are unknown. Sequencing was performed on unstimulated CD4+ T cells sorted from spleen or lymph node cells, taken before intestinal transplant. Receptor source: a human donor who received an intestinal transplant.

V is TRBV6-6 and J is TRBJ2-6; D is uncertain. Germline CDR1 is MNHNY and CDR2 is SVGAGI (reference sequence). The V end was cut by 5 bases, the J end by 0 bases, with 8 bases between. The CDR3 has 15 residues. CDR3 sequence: CASSHPNSGANVLTF. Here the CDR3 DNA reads TGTGCCAGCAGTCACCCGAACTCTGGGGCCAACGTCCTGACTTTC.

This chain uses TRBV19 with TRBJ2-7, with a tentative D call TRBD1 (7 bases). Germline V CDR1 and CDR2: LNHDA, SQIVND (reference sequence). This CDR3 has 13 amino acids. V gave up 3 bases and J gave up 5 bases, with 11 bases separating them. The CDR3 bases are TGTGCCAGTAGTATTATCAGGGGGGACGAGCAGTACTTC. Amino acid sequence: CASSIIRGDEQYF.

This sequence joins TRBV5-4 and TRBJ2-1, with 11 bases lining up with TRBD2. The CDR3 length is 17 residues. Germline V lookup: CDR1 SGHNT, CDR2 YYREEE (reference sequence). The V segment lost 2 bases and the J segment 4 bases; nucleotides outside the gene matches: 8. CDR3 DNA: TGTGCCAGCAGCTTTGGGCTAGCGGGAGGATTTTACAATGAGCAGTTCTTC. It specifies CASSFGLAGGFYNEQFF.

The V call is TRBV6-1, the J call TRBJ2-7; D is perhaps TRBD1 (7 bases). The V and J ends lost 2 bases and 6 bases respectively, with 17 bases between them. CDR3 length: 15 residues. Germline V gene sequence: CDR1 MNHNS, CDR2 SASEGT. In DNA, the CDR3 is TGTGCCAGCAGTGAACCAGCCGGGACAGCGGGCGAGCAGTACTTC. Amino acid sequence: CASSEPAGTAGEQYF.

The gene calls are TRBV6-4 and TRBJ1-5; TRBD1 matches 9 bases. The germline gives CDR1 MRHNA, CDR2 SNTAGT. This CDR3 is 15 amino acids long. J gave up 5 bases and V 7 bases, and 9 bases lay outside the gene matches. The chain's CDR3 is CASIIQGAEDQPQHF. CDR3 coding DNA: TGTGCCAGCATCATACAGGGGGCCGAGGATCAGCCCCAGCATTTT.

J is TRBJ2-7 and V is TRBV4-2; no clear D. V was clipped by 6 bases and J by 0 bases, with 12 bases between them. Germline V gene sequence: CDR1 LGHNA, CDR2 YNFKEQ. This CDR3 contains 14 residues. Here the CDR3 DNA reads TGTGCCAGCAGTCTCCCAGCGAGCTCCTACGAGCAGTACTTC. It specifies CASSLPASSYEQYF.

The CDR3: CASDVRGTGSYEQYF. CDR3 coding DNA: TGTGCCAGCGACGTGCGCGGGACAGGGAGCTACGAGCAGTACTTC. V usage is TRBV28 and J usage is TRBJ2-7; TRBD1 aligns across 9 bases. J lost 3 bases, V lost 8 bases, and 11 bases had no gene match. The CDR3 has 15 residues. Germline values: CDR1 MDHEN, CDR2 SYDVKM. The variable domain in full, completed from reference TRBV28 and TRBJ2-7, reads DVKVTQSSRYLVKRTGEKVFLECVQDMDHENMFWYRQDPGLGLRLIYFSYDVKMKEKGDIPEGYSVSREKKERFSLILESASTNQTSMYLCASDVRGTGSYEQYFGPGTRLTVT.

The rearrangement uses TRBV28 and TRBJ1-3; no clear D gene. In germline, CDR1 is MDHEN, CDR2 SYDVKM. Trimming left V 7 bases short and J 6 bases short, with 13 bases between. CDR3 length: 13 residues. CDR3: CASKVTHLNTIYF. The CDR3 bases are TGTGCCAGCAAGGTGACCCACTTAAACACCATATATTTT.